This TCR beta chain came from a study of regulatory T cells in long-lasting Graves disease. This clonotype was found many times. Arm-PCR of CDR3 regions and iRepertoire HTBI primers were the basis on which TCR beta libraries were built. TCRdb reprocessed the multiplex PCR reads via MiXCR and lists one record per CDR3 protein. This sample yields about 540,000 distinct CDR3 sequences, of which roughly 13% are seen a single time; over 7.5% belongs to the top ten. Time point meaning: newly diagnosed GD, antithyroid drugs for less than 3 months. PBMCs were the source of the RNA used for TCR sequencing. CDR1 and CDR2 (germline): MNHNS, SASEGT. The CDR3 loop spans 13 amino acids. With V trimmed by 7 bases and J by 4 bases, 3 bases remained unmatched. The same specimen was also included in a second study, on T cells in Graves' hyperthyroidism and ophthalmopathy.

This chain uses TRBV6-1 with TRBJ1-4; TRBD1 agrees at 7 bases. The specimen was peripheral blood mononuclear cells (PBMCs), collected at new diagnosis, from a patient treated with antithyroid drugs. The TCR sequence derives from a man aged 25 to 40 with Graves disease. The CDR3 DNA reads as TGTGCCAGCACCCGGGACAGTAATGAAAAACTGTTTTTT. Translation: CASTRDSNEKLFF.